This T cell receptor (beta chain) was observed in a study of shared clonotypes between healthy human individuals. Points on this clone: The antigen is unknown.

The length of the CDR3 is 15 residues. J was trimmed by 6 bases and V by 1 base; bases with no gene match: 3. Germline CDR1 SGHAT, CDR2 FQNNGV. Investigators divided CD4+ cells into CD45RA+ naive and CD45RA-negative memory subsets. The table came from immunoSEQ multiplex PCR; TCRdb's copy has only in-frame clones and leaves some out. Of 2 million to 2.5 million clones in the sample, about 92% were seen once. Study-level findings and limits: What rarefaction showed was incomplete sorted-subset sequencing despite large depth. Against clonotypes common to all four donors, non-shared ones had lower generation probabilities. What naive subsets generally showed was a larger estimated richness than memory subsets showed.

Sample: naive CD4+ T cells from PBMCs. This sample's subset: CD45RA+ positively selected. The chain has TRBV11-2 and TRBJ2-1, with 10 bases aligning to TRBD2. The sequence came from a man aged 18 to 30 in good health. Some clones in this sample may be carry-over from other donors' samples. CDR3 DNA sequence: TGTGCCAGCAGCTTAGGTAGCGGGAGGCTCAATGAGCAGTTCTTC. Its translation: CASSLGSGRLNEQFF.